This T cell receptor beta chain was sequenced during a study of blood T cell repertoires in COVID-19. Study at large: Some COVID-19 samples were acute and others convalescent; all came from the United States, Italy and Spain. T cells, B-cell-depleted T cells, or PBMCs provided the cDNA or gDNA that served as material.

This clone is a singleton in its sample. Authors' methods: The assay estimated nucleated cells by amplifying reference gene primers. Assay: immunoSEQ multiplex PCR; the TCRdb copy retains only in-frame clones and omits some. That table supplies the V and J calls and clone size; D and trimming were determined from the DNA. The sample shows hundreds of thousands of clones, over 75% of them seen only once. V lost 2 bases to trimming and J lost 5 bases, with 16 bases between them. This CDR3 has 15 amino acids. The V gene's germline CDR1 is GTSNPN and CDR2 SVGIG (reference sequence). The gene calls are TRBV30 and TRBJ2-1; weak D call: TRBD2 (6 bases). Sequencing was done on a sample of peripheral blood. The clonotype originates from a man aged 45 to 65 with active or convalescent COVID-19. CDR3 bases: TGTGCCTGGAGTCGGGAGACCCTAAGGAACAATGAGCAGTTCTTC. This codes for CAWSRETLRNNEQFF. Together with reference TRBV30 and TRBJ2-1, the CDR3 gives the full variable domain: SQTIHQWPATLVQPVGSPLSLECTVEGTSNPNLYWYRQAAGRGLQLLFYSVGIGQISSEVPQNLSASRPQDRQFILSSKKLLLSDSGFYLCAWSRETLRNNEQFFGPGTRLTVL.